The 4 T cell receptor beta chains below come from one sample, sequenced in a study of cytomegalovirus exposure and HLA in healthy donors. The PCR used 60 Vbeta and 13 Jbeta primers. Some clones are missing from TCRdb's copy, which holds only in-frame ones; the method was immunoSEQ multiplex PCR. This table holds 150,000 to 200,000 clones, 68% found once. The sample consisted of PBMCs. The source of these receptors is a woman aged 18 to 35 in good health and CMV-seropositive.

The chain has TRBV27 and TRBJ1-4; TRBD1 might be the D (6 bases). CDR1 and CDR2 (germline): MNHEY, SMNVEV (reference sequence). Trimming removed 0 bases from V and 3 bases from J, with 11 bases in between. The CDR3 is 16 residues long. In DNA, the CDR3 is TGTGCCAGCAGTTTATCGAGTCAGGGGCCTAATGAAAAACTGTTTTTT. Amino acids: CASSLSSQGPNEKLFF.

This clone has more than one count but fewer than ten. The CDR3 sequence: CASSLEGTGAREQYF. The CDR3 coding sequence is TGTGCCAGCAGCTTAGAAGGGACAGGGGCGAGAGAGCAGTACTTC. The gene calls are TRBV7-9 and TRBJ2-7; 10 bases agree with TRBD1. The CDR3 consists of 15 residues. V lost 1 base to trimming and J lost 7 bases; unmatched junction nucleotides: 7. Germline lookup yields CDR1 SEHNR and CDR2 FQNEAQ (reference sequence).

The chain joins TRBV4-2 to TRBJ2-7; TRBD2 aligns across 10 bases. The CDR3 runs 17 residues. V lost 4 bases and J lost 3; bases outside the gene matches: 12. Germline lookup yields CDR1 LGHNA and CDR2 YNFKEQ. The CDR3 sequence: CASSPGTSVYSLYEQYF. The CDR3, as DNA: TGTGCCAGCAGCCCGGGGACTAGCGTTTACTCTCTCTACGAGCAGTACTTC.

The rearrangement links TRBV2 to TRBJ2-1; 9 bases map to TRBD1. J lost 4 bases, V lost 4 bases, and 5 bases had no gene match. Looked up from germline, CDR1 is SNHLY and CDR2 is FYNNEI. The CDR3 runs 15 residues. CDR3 loop: CASSVDRGTYNEQFF. DNA of the CDR3: TGTGCCAGCAGTGTGGACAGGGGCACGTACAATGAGCAGTTCTTC. Complete variable domain (other parts from reference TRBV2 and TRBJ2-1): EPEVTQTPSHQVTQMGQEVILRCVPISNHLYFYWYRQILGQKVEFLVSFYNNEISEKSEIFDDQFSVERPDGSNFTLKIRSTKLEDSAMYFCASSVDRGTYNEQFFGPGTRLTVL.